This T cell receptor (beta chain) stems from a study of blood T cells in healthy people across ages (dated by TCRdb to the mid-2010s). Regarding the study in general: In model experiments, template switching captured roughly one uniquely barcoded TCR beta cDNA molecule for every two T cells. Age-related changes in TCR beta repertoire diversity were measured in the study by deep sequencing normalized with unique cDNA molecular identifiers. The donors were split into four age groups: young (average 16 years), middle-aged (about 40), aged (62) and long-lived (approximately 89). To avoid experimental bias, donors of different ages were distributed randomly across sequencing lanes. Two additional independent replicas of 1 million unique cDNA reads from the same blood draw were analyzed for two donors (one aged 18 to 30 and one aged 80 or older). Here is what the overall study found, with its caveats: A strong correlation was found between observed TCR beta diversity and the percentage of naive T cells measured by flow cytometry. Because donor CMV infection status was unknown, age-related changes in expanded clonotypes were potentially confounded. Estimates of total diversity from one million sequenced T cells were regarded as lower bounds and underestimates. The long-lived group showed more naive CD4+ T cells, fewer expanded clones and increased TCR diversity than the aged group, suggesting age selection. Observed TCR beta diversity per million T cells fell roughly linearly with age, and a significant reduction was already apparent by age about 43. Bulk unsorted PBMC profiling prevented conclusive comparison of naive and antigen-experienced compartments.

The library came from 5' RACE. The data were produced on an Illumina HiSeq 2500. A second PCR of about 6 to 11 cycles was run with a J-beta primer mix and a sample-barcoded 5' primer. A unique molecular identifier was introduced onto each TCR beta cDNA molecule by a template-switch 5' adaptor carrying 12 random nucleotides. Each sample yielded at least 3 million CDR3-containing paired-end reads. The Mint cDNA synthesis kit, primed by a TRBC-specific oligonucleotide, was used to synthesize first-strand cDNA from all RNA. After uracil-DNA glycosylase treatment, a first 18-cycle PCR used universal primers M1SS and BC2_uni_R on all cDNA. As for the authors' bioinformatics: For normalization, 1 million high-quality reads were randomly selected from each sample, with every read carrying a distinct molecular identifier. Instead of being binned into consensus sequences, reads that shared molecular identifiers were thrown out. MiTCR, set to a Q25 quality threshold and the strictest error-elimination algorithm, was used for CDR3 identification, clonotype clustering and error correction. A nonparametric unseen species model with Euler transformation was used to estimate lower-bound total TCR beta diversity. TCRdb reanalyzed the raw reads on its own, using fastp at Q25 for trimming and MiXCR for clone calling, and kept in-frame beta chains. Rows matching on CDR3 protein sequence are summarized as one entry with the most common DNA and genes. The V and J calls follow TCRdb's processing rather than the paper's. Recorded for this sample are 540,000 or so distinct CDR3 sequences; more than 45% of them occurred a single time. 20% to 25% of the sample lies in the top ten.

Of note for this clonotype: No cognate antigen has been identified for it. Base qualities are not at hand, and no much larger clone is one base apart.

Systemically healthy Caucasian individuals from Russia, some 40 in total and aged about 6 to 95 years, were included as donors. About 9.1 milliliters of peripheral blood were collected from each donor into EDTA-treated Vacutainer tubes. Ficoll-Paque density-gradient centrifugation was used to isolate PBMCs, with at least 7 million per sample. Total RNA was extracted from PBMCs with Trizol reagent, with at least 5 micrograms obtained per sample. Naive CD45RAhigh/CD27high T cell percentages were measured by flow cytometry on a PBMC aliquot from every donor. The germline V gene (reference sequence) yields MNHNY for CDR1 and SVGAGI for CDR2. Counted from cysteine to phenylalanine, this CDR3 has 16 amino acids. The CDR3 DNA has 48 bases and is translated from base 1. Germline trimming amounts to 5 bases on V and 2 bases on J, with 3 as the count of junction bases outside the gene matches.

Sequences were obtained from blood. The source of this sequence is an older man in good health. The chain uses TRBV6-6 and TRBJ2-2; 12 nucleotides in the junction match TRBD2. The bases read TGTGCCAGCAGTCCGGGACTAGCGGGTAACACCGGGGAGCTGTTTTTT. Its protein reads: CASSPGLAGNTGELFF.